These T cell receptor beta chains were read from a single sample in a study of response to subunit inactivated influenza vaccine. TCRdb itself ran the RT-PCR reads through MiXCR, one entry per CDR3 protein. The sample includes 650,000 to 800,000 distinct CDR3 sequences, approximately 15% of them seen just once. The specimen was PBMCs from blood, collected approximately 15 days before vaccination. Source of these receptors: a man aged 45-60 years who received an inactivated influenza vaccine. Each CDR3 is given with its conserved first and last residue. Each record gives: J gene, clone size, D gene, CDR3 length, V gene, CDR3 protein, CDR3 DNA. A D gene is named only where the DNA matches it firmly. Clone size is shown for a subset of rows, as once, few, many or a class of expanded clone.

>TRBJ1-6|many|.|15|TRBV9
CASSPTLHAGSPLHF
TGTGCCAGCAGCCCCACCCTCCACGCGGGGTCACCCCTCCACTTT
>TRBJ2-2|many|.|16|TRBV4-3
CASRFYLWGSTGELFF
TGCGCCAGCCGCTTTTACCTGTGGGGTAGCACCGGGGAGCTGTTTTTT
>TRBJ1-2|few|.|16|TRBV7-2
CASSLPWTVRGYGYTF
TGTGCCAGCAGCTTACCGTGGACAGTTCGTGGCTATGGCTACACCTTC
>TRBJ2-3|few|.|14|TRBV5-1
CASSQTGDTDTQYF
TGCGCCAGCAGTCAGACCGGGGACACAGATACGCAGTATTTT
>TRBJ2-7|many|TRBD2|15|TRBV2
CASSEPGLATAEQYF
TGTGCCAGCAGTGAGCCGGGACTAGCAACTGCCGAGCAGTACTTC
>TRBJ1-5|.|TRBD1|15|TRBV6-5
CASRLDRAPNQPQHF
TGTGCCAGCAGACTCGACAGGGCACCCAATCAGCCCCAGCATTTT
>TRBJ1-1|.|.|14|TRBV3-1
CASSPDQNQNGAFF
TGTGCCAGCAGCCCCGACCAAAACCAGAACGGGGCTTTCTTT
>TRBJ2-3|few|.|14|TRBV6-5
CASSYRGSTDTQYF
TGTGCCAGCAGTTACAGGGGGAGCACAGATACGCAGTATTTT
>TRBJ2-1|.|.|14|TRBV5-1
CASSRARANNEQFF
TGCGCCAGCAGTCGGGCACGGGCCAACAATGAGCAGTTCTTC
>TRBJ1-1|few|.|13|TRBV29-1
CSVEEDRNTEAFF
TGCAGCGTTGAAGAGGACAGAAACACTGAAGCTTTCTTT
>TRBJ2-5|few|.|16|TRBV5-1
CASSSTNSRGQETQYF
TGCGCCAGCAGCTCGACAAACAGCAGGGGACAAGAGACCCAGTACTTC
>TRBJ2-1|many|.|16|TRBV10-3
CAISEFGGSSYNEQFF
TGTGCCATCAGTGAGTTTGGGGGTAGCTCCTACAATGAGCAGTTCTTC
>TRBJ2-1|few|.|15|TRBV9
CASSVESGWVGEQFF
TGTGCCAGCAGCGTCGAAAGTGGATGGGTCGGTGAGCAGTTCTTC
>TRBJ1-2|once|TRBD1|15|TRBV12-3/TRBV12-4
CASTPWGQPSYGYTF
TGTGCCAGCACCCCCTGGGGACAGCCTTCCTATGGCTACACCTTC
>TRBJ2-5|.|.|17|TRBV4-2
CASSPEGEGRYQETQYF
TGTGCCAGCAGCCCCGAGGGGGAGGGCCGGTACCAAGAGACCCAGTACTTC
>TRBJ2-7|.|TRBD1|15|TRBV10-3
CAISELHRGGYEQYF
TGTGCCATCAGTGAGCTACACAGGGGCGGCTACGAGCAGTACTTC
>TRBJ2-7|.|.|13|TRBV4-3
CASSHGGSYEQYF
TGCGCCAGCAGCCACGGGGGATCCTACGAGCAGTACTTC
>TRBJ2-5|few|.|14|TRBV7-2
CASSLIGYQETQYF
TGTGCCAGCAGCTTAATAGGGTACCAAGAGACCCAGTACTTC
>TRBJ2-7|.|.|15|TRBV25-1
CASSNDPWGTYEQYF
TGTGCCAGCAGTAACGACCCTTGGGGTACCTACGAGCAGTACTTC
>TRBJ2-7|few|TRBD1|16|TRBV20-1
CSARDNRGHLRNEQYF
TGCAGTGCTAGGGATAACAGGGGGCACCTTCGCAACGAGCAGTACTTC